The present TCR beta chain was sequenced within a study of brain T cells in children with intractable seizures. Findings of the study overall: Pre- and post-surgery blood differed in depth, so pre-surgery absences may be undersampling. Only CDR3 sequence similarity suggested viral specificity, without known HCMV serostatus.

In the case of this clone: The antigen is undetermined.

Germline V gene sequence: CDR1 LGHDT, CDR2 YNNKEL (reference sequence). Unmatched junction bases numbered 4, after V lost 1 base and J lost 1 base. This CDR3 contains 16 residues. Sequencing was performed with immunoSEQ multiplex PCR; in TCRdb, only in-frame clones are kept and a portion is missing. The repertoire holds around 80,000 clones, with approximately 90% as singletons. Surgery cases with the highest brain T cell transcript signatures were chosen for sequencing. Patients received at least one anti-epileptic drug before surgery. This TCR derives from a girl between 2 and 10 years old with Rasmussen encephalitis and intractable seizures. The chain links TRBV3-1 (or the pseudogene TRBV3-2) to TRBJ2-1; 7 nucleotides align to TRBD2. The sample here was peripheral blood, taken at surgery. CDR3: CASSQGPGGSYNEQFF. Here the CDR3 DNA reads TGTGCCAGCAGCCAAGGGCCGGGGGGATCCTACAATGAGCAGTTCTTC.